Listed below are T cell receptor beta chains from one sample, sequenced in a study of blood T cell repertoires in COVID-19. Assay used: immunoSEQ multiplex PCR; TCRdb lists only in-frame clones, some missing. This sample has 110,000 or so clones, with 81% found just once. Sample: peripheral blood. Every receptor here comes from a man aged 45-65 years with acute or convalescent COVID-19. Each CDR3 is given with its conserved first and last residue. The D gene is left open where the match is weak. Where a row states a size, it is once, few, many or the class of an expanded clone; other rows omit it.

TRBV3-1/TRBV3-2	TRBJ1-6	NA	TRBD1	CASSQAGQGARNSPLHF	TGTGCCAGCAGCCAAGCGGGACAGGGGGCGCGGAATTCACCCCTCCACTTT
TRBV7-2	TRBJ2-3	NA	NA	CASSLGLGTDTQYF	TGTGCCAGCAGCTTAGGGCTAGGCACAGATACGCAGTATTTT
TRBV19	TRBJ1-3	NA	NA	CASSIGVAGNTIYF	TGTGCCAGTAGTATCGGAGTTGCTGGAAACACCATATATTTT
TRBV15	TRBJ2-3	NA	NA	CATSSLRGYSTDTQYF	TGTGCCACCAGCAGCCTCAGGGGCTACAGCACAGATACGCAGTATTTT
TRBV13	TRBJ2-3	NA	NA	CASSSNPQPGGYTDTQYF	TGTGCCAGCAGCTCAAACCCCCAGCCGGGGGGCTACACAGATACGCAGTATTTT
TRBV30	TRBJ1-1	few	NA	CAWIPPGVLREAFF	TGTGCCTGGATTCCCCCGGGGGTCCTGCGGGAAGCTTTCTTT
TRBV2	TRBJ1-1	once	NA	CASRQGVNTEAFF	TGTGCCAGCAGACAGGGCGTGAACACTGAAGCTTTCTTT
TRBV6-5	TRBJ1-2	NA	TRBD1	CASRKLQGANYGYTF	TGTGCCAGCAGGAAACTACAGGGGGCTAACTATGGCTACACCTTC
TRBV5-8	TRBJ2-7	NA	TRBD1	CASTPLPRDRGYEQYF	TGTGCCAGCACCCCACTTCCCCGGGACAGGGGATACGAGCAGTACTTC
TRBV6-5	TRBJ1-1	NA	NA	CASSYGVGRVDTEAFF	TGTGCCAGCAGTTACGGAGTAGGCAGGGTAGACACTGAAGCTTTCTTT
TRBV29-1	TRBJ2-2	few	NA	CSARRGGLAGELFF	TGCAGCGCACGGCGGGGCGGTCTGGCCGGGGAGCTGTTTTTT
TRBV28	TRBJ1-2	once	NA	CASSSYGSSYGYTF	TGTGCCAGCAGTTCCTACGGTTCTAGCTATGGCTACACCTTC
TRBV7-9	TRBJ1-2	NA	TRBD1	CASSLQQGYGYTF	TGTGCCAGCAGTCTCCAACAGGGGTATGGCTACACCTTC
TRBV30	TRBJ1-1	NA	NA	CAWSQQNTEAFF	TGTGCCTGGAGTCAACAGAACACTGAAGCTTTCTTT
TRBV10-3	TRBJ2-3	NA	NA	CAISESGGKSTDTQYF	TGTGCCATCAGTGAGTCAGGGGGTAAAAGCACAGATACGCAGTATTTT
TRBV4-2	TRBJ1-1	NA	TRBD1	CASSQEEGQGVTEAFF	TGTGCCAGCAGCCAAGAGGAGGGACAGGGGGTGACTGAAGCTTTCTTT
TRBV6-1	TRBJ1-3	NA	NA	CASSDRDYSGNTIYF	TGTGCCAGCAGTGACAGGGACTACTCTGGAAACACCATATATTTT
TRBV9	TRBJ2-2	once	NA	CASSGHRGGALFF	TGTGCCAGCAGCGGTCATCGAGGTGGAGCGCTGTTTTTT
TRBV15	TRBJ1-1	NA	NA	CATSRDKNTEAFF	TGTGCCACCAGCAGAGACAAGAACACTGAAGCTTTCTTT
TRBV27	TRBJ2-7	NA	TRBD2	CASSAQRGHEQYF	TGTGCCAGCAGTGCCCAGCGGGGCCACGAGCAGTACTTC
TRBV18	TRBJ2-2	NA	NA	CASSPRPSENTGELFF	TGTGCCAGCTCACCACGTCCTAGCGAGAACACCGGGGAGCTGTTTTTT
TRBV5-1	TRBJ2-3	few	NA	CASTRFQGTDTQYF	TGCGCCAGCACCCGATTCCAGGGCACAGATACGCAGTATTTT
TRBV7-9	TRBJ2-7	few	NA	CASSLQGFPYEQYF	TGTGCCAGCAGCTTACAGGGATTTCCCTACGAGCAGTACTTC
TRBV2	TRBJ1-3	NA	NA	CASTPPDSPGNTIYF	TGTGCCAGCACCCCTCCGGACAGTCCTGGAAACACCATATATTTT
TRBV24-1	TRBJ2-1	NA	TRBD1	CATSDSDRYNEQFF	TGTGCCACCAGTGATTCGGACAGGTACAATGAGCAGTTCTTC
TRBV2	TRBJ2-2	once	TRBD2	CASSPPGLATGELFF	TGTGCCAGCAGCCCACCGGGACTAGCAACCGGGGAGCTGTTTTTT
TRBV28	TRBJ1-1	few	NA	CASSLPGSYTEAFF	TGTGCCAGCAGTTTGCCAGGATCCTACACTGAAGCTTTCTTT
TRBV9	TRBJ1-1	NA	TRBD1	CASSPTGTGAYNTEAFF	TGTGCCAGCAGCCCCACCGGGACAGGGGCCTACAACACTGAAGCTTTCTTT
TRBV5-1	TRBJ2-5	few	TRBD2	CASSLEVSGGWETQYF	TGCGCCAGCAGCTTGGAAGTTAGCGGGGGATGGGAGACCCAGTACTTC
TRBV12-5	TRBJ2-3	NA	NA	CASALRGWDTQYF	TGTGCTAGTGCCCTTCGAGGGTGGGATACGCAGTATTTT
TRBV28	TRBJ2-5	once	NA	CASKAGQETQYF	TGTGCCAGCAAGGCAGGGCAAGAGACCCAGTACTTC
TRBV6-6	TRBJ1-1	NA	NA	CASSYNRAATEAFF	TGTGCCAGCAGTTATAACAGGGCGGCGACTGAAGCTTTCTTT
TRBV28	TRBJ1-5	many	TRBD1	CASSQDDREAQPQHF	TGTGCCAGCAGTCAGGACGACAGGGAAGCTCAGCCCCAGCATTTT